Listed below are T cell receptor beta chains from one sample, sequenced in a study of blood T cell repertoires in COVID-19. Generated by immunoSEQ multiplex PCR, the TCRdb table keeps only in-frame clones and is missing some. The table shows 150,000 to 200,000 clones, with 86% occurring only once. Sequences were obtained from peripheral blood. The origin of the receptors is a man aged 18-30 years with acute or convalescent COVID-19. Each CDR3 is given without its conserved first and last residue. The D gene is left open where the match is weak.

D | length | V | CDR3
NA | 13 | TRBV28 | ASSPKTGPNTEAF
NA | 8 | TRBV10-1 | ASWTAGYT
TRBD1 | 13 | TRBV5-1 | ASSTTGGQTGELF
NA | 12 | TRBV6-6 | ASRLTAYNSPLH
TRBD1 | 12 | TRBV6-5 | ASSWDRGRNEQF
NA | 16 | TRBV7-9 | ASSLAAGLQAINEKLF
NA | 11 | TRBV21-1 | ASSNGRVNGYT
TRBD1 | 12 | TRBV29-1 | SVGPGTGSEKLF
NA | 17 | TRBV4-1 | ASSQAGQFSGAANEKLF
TRBD1 | 15 | TRBV19 | ASSTLQGWLNNSPLH
NA | 11 | TRBV29-1 | SVARSNTGELF
NA | 8 | TRBV29-1 | SVWHTEAF
TRBD1 | 13 | TRBV5-1 | ASSSRDRGQETQY
TRBD1 | 13 | TRBV7-9 | ASSLGDRDNEKLF
NA | 14 | TRBV5-4 | ASSSPTGTLDQPQH
TRBD2 | 16 | TRBV28 | ASSLSPGLGTIEETQY
NA | 11 | TRBV28 | ASSLGGAETQY
NA | 13 | TRBV6-6 | ASSYLPGANYGYT
NA | 12 | TRBV6-5 | ASSYGARDNEQF
NA | 12 | TRBV7-2 | ASSPRPTTGGYT
TRBD1 | 13 | TRBV28 | ASRRTGDYNQPQH
NA | 11 | TRBV12-3/TRBV12-4 | ASRDKQGMPQH
TRBD1 | 11 | TRBV12-3/TRBV12-4 | ASSKGQLYGYT
TRBD1 | 12 | TRBV7-4 | ASSFTGGADTQY
NA | 11 | TRBV18 | ASSPRERSEAF
NA | 13 | TRBV2 | ASSPQGLLNQPQH
NA | 11 | TRBV10-2 | ASSESPGGGYT
NA | 11 | TRBV30 | AWRSTRNSPLH
NA | 13 | TRBV5-1 | ASSLAGGNTGELF
NA | 14 | TRBV6-2/TRBV6-3 | ASSYSPGVLNTEAF
NA | 12 | TRBV29-1 | SVETRDGRDEQY